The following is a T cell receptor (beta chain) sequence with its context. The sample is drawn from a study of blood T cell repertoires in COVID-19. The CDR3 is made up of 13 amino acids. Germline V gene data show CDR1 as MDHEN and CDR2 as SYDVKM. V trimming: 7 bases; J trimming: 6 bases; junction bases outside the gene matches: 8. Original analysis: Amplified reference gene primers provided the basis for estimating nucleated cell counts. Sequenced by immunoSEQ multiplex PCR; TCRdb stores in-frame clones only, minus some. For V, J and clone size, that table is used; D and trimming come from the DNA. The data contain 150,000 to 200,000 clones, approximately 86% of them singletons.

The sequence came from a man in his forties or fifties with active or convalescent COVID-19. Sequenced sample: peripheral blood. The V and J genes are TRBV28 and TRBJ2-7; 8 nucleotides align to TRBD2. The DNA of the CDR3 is TGTGCCAGCACCCCGGGGGGGAGCCCCGAGCAGTACTTC. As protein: CASTPGGSPEQYF.